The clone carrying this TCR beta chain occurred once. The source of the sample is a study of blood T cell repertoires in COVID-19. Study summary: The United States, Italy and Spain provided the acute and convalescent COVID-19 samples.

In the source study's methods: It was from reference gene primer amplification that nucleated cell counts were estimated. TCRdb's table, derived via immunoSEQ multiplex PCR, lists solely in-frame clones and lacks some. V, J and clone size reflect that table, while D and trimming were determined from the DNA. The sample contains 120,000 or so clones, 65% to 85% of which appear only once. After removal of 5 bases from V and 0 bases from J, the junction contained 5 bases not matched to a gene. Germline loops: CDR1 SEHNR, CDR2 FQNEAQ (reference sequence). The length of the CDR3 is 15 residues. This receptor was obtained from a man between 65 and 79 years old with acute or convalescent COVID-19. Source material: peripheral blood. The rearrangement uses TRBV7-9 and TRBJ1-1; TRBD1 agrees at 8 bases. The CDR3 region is CASSRRTGMNTEAFF. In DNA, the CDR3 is TGTGCCAGCAGCCGAAGGACAGGGATGAACACTGAAGCTTTCTTT.